Listed below are T cell receptor beta chains from one sample, sequenced in a study of response to subunit inactivated influenza vaccine. Via MiXCR, TCRdb re-called the RT-PCR reads, giving one row per CDR3 protein. Of around 650,000 distinct CDR3 sequences listed, around a sixth are singletons. The sequences come from PBMCs from blood, collected about 11 days after vaccination. The receptor set was obtained from a man in his fifties who received an inactivated influenza vaccine. The CDR3 runs from the conserved cysteine through the conserved F or W. D genes are given only for firm matches. Size tells how often a clone was seen (once, few, many) or the class of an expanded clone, and some rows leave it out.

size	V	J	D	CDR3	DNA
few	TRBV4-1	TRBJ1-1	-	CASSQVPRGTEAFF	TGCGCCAGCAGCCAAGTACCCCGGGGCACTGAAGCTTTCTTT
-	TRBV3-1	TRBJ2-7	-	CASSRGGASGEQYF	TGTGCCAGCAGCCGAGGGGGGGCCTCGGGCGAGCAGTACTTC
few	TRBV5-1	TRBJ2-3	TRBD2	CASSREGRGSSDTQYF	TGCGCCAGCAGCAGGGAGGGACGCGGGAGTTCAGATACGCAGTATTTT
-	TRBV10-3	TRBJ2-7	-	CAISVGLAGQYEQYF	TGTGCCATCAGTGTCGGGCTGGCAGGGCAATACGAGCAGTACTTC
few	TRBV4-2	TRBJ2-1	-	CASSQVVGLSNNEQFF	TGTGCCAGCAGCCAAGTGGTTGGCTTAAGTAACAATGAGCAGTTCTTC
few	TRBV6-6	TRBJ2-7	-	CASKTDSGGWQYF	TGTGCCAGCAAGACGGACTCCGGCGGGTGGCAGTACTTC
-	TRBV18	TRBJ1-1	-	CASSPLLTVNEAFF	TGTGCCAGCTCACCCTTGCTCACGGTTAATGAAGCTTTCTTT
-	TRBV5-5	TRBJ2-2	-	CASSLESDIPTGELFF	TGTGCCAGCAGCTTGGAGTCGGACATTCCCACCGGGGAGCTGTTTTTT
-	TRBV7-2	TRBJ2-1	TRBD2	CASSYQPGLVANEQFF	TGTGCCAGCAGCTACCAACCGGGACTAGTGGCCAATGAGCAGTTCTTC
-	TRBV2	TRBJ1-6	-	CASSWTEVNSPLHF	TGTGCCAGCAGTTGGACAGAAGTTAATTCACCCCTCCACTTT
few	TRBV6-1	TRBJ1-1	TRBD1	CASKKMTDRVNTEAFF	TGTGCCAGCAAAAAAATGACCGACAGGGTGAACACTGAAGCTTTCTTT
-	TRBV6-5	TRBJ2-1	-	CASSYTSAPYNEQFF	TGTGCCAGCAGTTACACTAGTGCCCCCTACAATGAGCAGTTCTTC
-	TRBV20-1	TRBJ2-7	TRBD2	CSATSGSSYEQYF	TGCAGTGCAACAAGCGGGAGCTCCTACGAGCAGTACTTC
-	TRBV20-1	TRBJ2-3	-	CSARYRSDTQYF	TGCAGTGCTAGGTACCGGTCGGATACGCAGTATTTT
few	TRBV7-3	TRBJ2-7	-	CASSLSPGKGYEQYF	TGTGCCAGCAGCTTAAGTCCGGGAAAGGGCTACGAGCAGTACTTC
-	TRBV19	TRBJ2-4	TRBD2	CASTLALGTSGRGGAKNIQYF	TGTGCCAGTACCCTGGCTCTTGGGACTAGCGGGAGAGGGGGGGCCAAAAACATTCAGTACTTC
many	TRBV5-4	TRBJ2-3	-	CASSPAYTDTQYF	TGTGCCAGCAGCCCGGCTTACACAGATACGCAGTATTTT
-	TRBV20-1	TRBJ2-3	-	CSARGAGGATDTQYF	TGCAGTGCTAGAGGGGCCGGGGGCGCCACAGATACGCAGTATTTT
many	TRBV7-9	TRBJ2-5	-	CASSVAVETQYF	TGTGCCAGCAGTGTTGCGGTGGAGACCCAGTACTTC
-	TRBV20-1	TRBJ2-3	TRBD2	CSAPGLAGVTQYF	TGCAGTGCACCGGGACTAGCGGGAGTTACGCAGTATTTT
many	TRBV5-1	TRBJ2-7	-	CASSLDTTYEQYF	TGCGCCAGCAGCTTGGACACGACCTACGAGCAGTACTTC
few	TRBV10-3	TRBJ2-3	TRBD1	CAIRDRDQSTDTQYF	TGTGCCATCCGGGACAGGGACCAAAGCACAGATACGCAGTATTTT
few	TRBV3-1	TRBJ1-4	TRBD1	CASSHPGQGVEKLFF	TGTGCCAGCAGCCATCCGGGACAGGGGGTTGAAAAACTGTTTTTT
-	TRBV24-1	TRBJ2-1	TRBD1	CATSDTGQGTNEQFF	TGTGCCACCAGTGATACGGGACAGGGGACGAATGAGCAGTTCTTC
-	TRBV7-8	TRBJ2-2	TRBD2	CASSLSGGANTGELFF	TGTGCCAGCAGCCTTTCCGGGGGGGCGAACACCGGGGAGCTGTTTTTT
many	TRBV12-3/TRBV12-4	TRBJ1-5	-	CASSGTASNQPQHF	TGTGCCAGCAGTGGGACCGCAAGCAATCAGCCCCAGCATTTT
once	TRBV7-2	TRBJ2-1	TRBD2	CASSLVSASGDYRGNEQFF	TGTGCCAGCAGCTTAGTCTCGGCTAGCGGGGATTACAGGGGCAATGAGCAGTTCTTC
-	TRBV18	TRBJ1-5	-	CASSPGPPGSNQPQHF	TGTGCCAGCTCACCCGGCCCCCCGGGTAGCAATCAGCCCCAGCATTTT
few	TRBV2	TRBJ2-1	-	CASSELLGRYNEQFF	TGTGCCAGCAGTGAACTGCTAGGTCGCTACAATGAGCAGTTCTTC
few	TRBV6-4	TRBJ2-1	-	CASSVGLSPYNEQFF	TGTGCCAGCAGTGTCGGTCTATCTCCTTACAATGAGCAGTTCTTC
-	TRBV7-9	TRBJ2-1	TRBD2	CASSNTPGLGGLREQFF	TGTGCCAGCAGTAATACTCCGGGACTAGGGGGTCTGAGGGAGCAGTTCTTC
many	TRBV4-3	TRBJ1-5	-	CASSQDSTGPYQPQHF	TGCGCCAGCAGCCAAGATTCCACAGGCCCCTATCAGCCCCAGCATTTT
-	TRBV7-9	TRBJ2-2	-	CASTGRSSTGELFF	TGTGCCAGCACCGGTCGTTCGAGCACCGGGGAGCTGTTTTTT
-	TRBV12-3/TRBV12-4	TRBJ1-1	-	CASSLRRPLNTEAFF	TGTGCCAGCAGTTTACGGCGGCCCTTGAACACTGAAGCTTTCTTT
-	TRBV20-1	TRBJ2-5	TRBD1	CSASTGVVETQYF	TGCAGTGCTTCCACAGGGGTGGTTGAGACCCAGTACTTC
-	TRBV15	TRBJ1-6	TRBD1	CATSRDPPQGANSPLHF	TGTGCCACCAGCAGAGATCCTCCACAGGGGGCGAATTCACCCCTCCACTTT
-	TRBV30	TRBJ1-1	-	CAWSAANTEAFF	TGTGCCTGGAGCGCAGCGAACACTGAAGCTTTCTTT
-	TRBV7-2	TRBJ2-7	-	CASSLDSGRTYEQYF	TGTGCCAGCAGCTTAGATTCGGGACGGACGTACGAGCAGTACTTC
-	TRBV19	TRBJ2-1	-	CASSRGQRWADEQFF	TGTGCCAGTAGTCGGGGGCAGAGGTGGGCGGATGAGCAGTTCTTC
few	TRBV4-3	TRBJ2-3	-	CASSQVVGWNTQYF	TGCGCCAGCAGCCAAGTAGTGGGTTGGAATACGCAGTATTTT
-	TRBV6-2/TRBV6-3	TRBJ2-3	-	CASFRGLQGTDTQYF	TGTGCCAGCTTTCGGGGCCTTCAAGGGACAGATACGCAGTATTTT
few	TRBV20-1	TRBJ1-1	TRBD1	CSARGTGGFISTEAFF	TGCAGTGCCCGCGGGACAGGAGGGTTCATTAGCACTGAAGCTTTCTTT
-	TRBV12-3/TRBV12-4	TRBJ2-3	-	CASLAAFTDTQYF	TGTGCCAGCTTAGCGGCCTTCACAGATACGCAGTATTTT
-	TRBV20-1	TRBJ2-3	TRBD2	CSARETSGDLTDTQYF	TGCAGTGCTAGGGAGACTAGCGGGGACCTCACAGATACGCAGTATTTT
-	TRBV25-1	TRBJ2-7	TRBD1	CASSQWDRVNEQYF	TGTGCCAGCAGTCAGTGGGACAGGGTTAACGAGCAGTACTTC
few	TRBV12-3/TRBV12-4	TRBJ2-1	TRBD2	CASSSIAGGAGNEQFF	TGTGCCAGCAGTTCAATAGCGGGAGGGGCCGGGAATGAGCAGTTCTTC
many	TRBV20-1	TRBJ2-3	-	CSARDLMEDTQYF	TGCAGTGCTAGAGATCTCATGGAAGATACGCAGTATTTT
few	TRBV14	TRBJ2-1	TRBD1	CASSQDLQGLPYNEQFF	TGTGCCAGCAGCCAAGACCTACAGGGGCTCCCCTACAATGAGCAGTTCTTC
many	TRBV7-2	TRBJ2-2	-	CASSLFFRVDTGELFF	TGTGCCAGCAGCTTATTTTTCAGGGTCGACACCGGGGAGCTGTTTTTT
many	TRBV9	TRBJ1-2	-	CASSGPGDGYNYGYTF	TGTGCCAGCAGCGGCCCCGGAGACGGTTACAACTATGGCTACACCTTC
many	TRBV5-1	TRBJ2-1	-	CASSFPGSREQFF	TGCGCCAGCAGCTTCCCGGGATCTAGGGAGCAGTTCTTC
many	TRBV5-1	TRBJ2-3	TRBD2	CASSSVAGVRITDTQYF	TGCGCCAGCAGCTCCGTAGCGGGAGTAAGGATCACAGATACGCAGTATTTT
-	TRBV4-2	TRBJ2-5	TRBD2	CASSQDASGINQETQYF	TGTGCCAGCAGCCAAGATGCTAGCGGGATAAACCAAGAGACCCAGTACTTC